The rows below give T cell receptor beta chains drawn from one sample of a study of CD8 T cells in Susac syndrome. TCRdb used MiXCR to reprocess the immunoSEQ multiplex PCR reads, holding one entry per CDR3 protein. The table records 100,000 to 150,000 distinct CDR3 sequences, approximately 93% of them present only once. The sequenced sample was CD8+ T cells from PBMCs. The receptor set was obtained from a human donor with multiple sclerosis. Each CDR3 is given without its conserved first and last residue.

V	CDR3
TRBV5-6	ASSLAAGEVSGYT
TRBV12-5	ASGFRAEAF
TRBV19	ASSWGTASYEQY
TRBV7-9	ASSRKTDTQY
TRBV20-1	SVWFEKRNQPQH
TRBV12-3/TRBV12-4	ASSLGRVTEAF
TRBV24-1	ATTGGSSTDTQY
TRBV7-9	ASSLGQSGSNQPQH
TRBV30	AWEAGSSYEQY
TRBV27	ASSPRTSGRAEQF
TRBV20-1	SARGHISYNEQF
TRBV3-1	ASSQGGGRTKNIQY
TRBV9	ASSVGTGLAF
TRBV27	ASSFGSYNEQF
TRBV9	ASSVGGARRNEQF
TRBV12-3/TRBV12-4	ASSLVSVHNEQF
TRBV7-9	ASSFGQGVNTGELF
TRBV3-1	ASSLFKGGSYEQY
TRBV24-1	ATSRREDYGYT
TRBV15	ATSRPRQGGEQY
TRBV27	ASSWQSNTEAF
TRBV20-1	SARVPGPYEQY
TRBV20-1	SASPGVTNEKLF
TRBV18	ASSALAGGTDTQY
TRBV5-6	ASSLRRLQETQY
TRBV12-3/TRBV12-4	ASSQLGRLSTDTQY
TRBV9	ASSVEGQPNTEAF
TRBV29-1	SVEDLRGRETQY
TRBV7-9	ASTSHGSSHGTKNIQY
TRBV5-1	ASSPGTGTYNEQF
TRBV20-1	SATTRAYEQY
TRBV13	ASSEDREETQY
TRBV7-9	ASSLARDSKETQY
TRBV30	AWSAGVDTQY
TRBV27	ASSWIAGGPGELF
TRBV7-9	ASSSSFRFRTDTQY
TRBV19	ASRSRQGKNTEAF
TRBV12-5	ASGLVGLAGGELF
TRBV9	ASSDNVGGQGFYGYT
TRBV29-1	SVLPGLAEPQDTQY